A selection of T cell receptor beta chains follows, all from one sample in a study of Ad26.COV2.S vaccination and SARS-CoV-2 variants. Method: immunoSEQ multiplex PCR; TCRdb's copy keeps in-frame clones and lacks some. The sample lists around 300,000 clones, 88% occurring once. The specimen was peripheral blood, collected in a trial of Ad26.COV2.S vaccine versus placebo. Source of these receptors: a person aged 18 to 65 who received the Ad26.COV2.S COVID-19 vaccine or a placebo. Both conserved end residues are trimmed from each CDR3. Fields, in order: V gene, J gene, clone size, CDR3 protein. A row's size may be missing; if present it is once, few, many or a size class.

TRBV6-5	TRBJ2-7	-	ASRGQGLTYEQY
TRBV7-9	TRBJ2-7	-	ASSPRPGRDYEQY
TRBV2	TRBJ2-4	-	ASSGVGGVAKNIQY
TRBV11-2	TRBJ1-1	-	ASGLEPTEAF
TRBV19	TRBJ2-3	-	ASTRTSGTADTQY
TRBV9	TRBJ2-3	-	ASSVAHHTDTQY
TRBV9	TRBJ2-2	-	ASSPRGGSNTGELF
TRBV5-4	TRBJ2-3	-	ASSRPTRGRGADTQY
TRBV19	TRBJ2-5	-	ASSMGGPQETQY
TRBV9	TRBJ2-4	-	ASSVDPLGGKNIQY
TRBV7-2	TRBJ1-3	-	ASSFDALGGNTIY
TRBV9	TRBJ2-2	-	ASSPLSRYTGELF
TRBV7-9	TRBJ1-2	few	ASRPEMTSYT
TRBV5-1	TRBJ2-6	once	ASSIDMPGANVLT
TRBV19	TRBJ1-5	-	ASSIGNSNQPQH
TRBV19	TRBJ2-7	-	ASSMEASSYEQY
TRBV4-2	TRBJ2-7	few	ASSSQGYEQY
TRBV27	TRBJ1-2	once	ASSLLGPLGRRKNYGYT
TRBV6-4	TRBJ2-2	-	ASSEQGANTGELF
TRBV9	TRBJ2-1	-	ASSRNGGGAGYNEQF
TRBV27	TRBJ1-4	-	ASSLSGFNQEKLF
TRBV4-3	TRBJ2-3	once	ASSPRTGRGTDTQY
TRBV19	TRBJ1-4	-	ASSTTGTAEKLF
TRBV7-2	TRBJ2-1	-	ASSLVSSGPYNEQF
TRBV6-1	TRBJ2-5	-	ASSEAVRDIETQY
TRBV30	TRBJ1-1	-	AWDRQNTEAF
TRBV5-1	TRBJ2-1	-	ASSSAGGNEQF
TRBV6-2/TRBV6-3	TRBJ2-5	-	ASSYLETQY
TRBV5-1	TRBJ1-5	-	ASSSGQLNQPQH
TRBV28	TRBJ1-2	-	ASSLTGRSYGYT
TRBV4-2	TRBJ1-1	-	ASSQGGANTEAF
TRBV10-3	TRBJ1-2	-	AISDGGNYGYT
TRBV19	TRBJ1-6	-	ASSIRPDSLNSPLH
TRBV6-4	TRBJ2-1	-	ASSGLAGADEQF
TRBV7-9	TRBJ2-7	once	ASSFRQGLDEQY
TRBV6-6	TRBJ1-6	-	ASSPAGQGAICL
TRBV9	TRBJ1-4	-	ASRGTREEKLF
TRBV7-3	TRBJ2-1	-	ASSSGLLNEQF
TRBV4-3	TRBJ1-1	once	ASSQDVGTPEAF
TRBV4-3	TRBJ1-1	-	ASSQQMGETPPNTEAF
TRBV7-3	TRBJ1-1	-	ASSAGTEAF
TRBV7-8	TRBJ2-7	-	ASSFRQGNSEQY
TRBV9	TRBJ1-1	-	ASSARGNSNTEAF
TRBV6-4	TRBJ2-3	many	ASSGTSGTDTQY
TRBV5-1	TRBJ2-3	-	ASSQGWTDTQY
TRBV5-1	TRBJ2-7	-	ASSPSEVSSYEQY
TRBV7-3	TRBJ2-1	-	ASSPQRDNEQF
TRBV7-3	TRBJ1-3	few	ASSQTHRSGNTIY
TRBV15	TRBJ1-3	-	ATSSPQGGSGNTIY